Listed below are T cell receptor beta chains from one sample, sequenced in a study of blood T cells in healthy people across ages. One entry per CDR3 protein, called by TCRdb with MiXCR from the 5' RACE reads. The sample holds over a million distinct CDR3 sequences; around 45% are singletons and the top ten take over 15%. What was sequenced was blood. The receptors stem from a woman aged 60-75 years in good health. Both conserved end residues are part of each CDR3. The D gene is left open where the match is weak. Size is stated for part of the rows, as once, few or many counts, or as a class when the clone is expanded.

>few|TRBV2|TRBJ1-5|-
TGTGCCAGCAGTCGGGGGCAGCCCCAGCATTTT
CASSRGQPQHF
>-|TRBV4-2|TRBJ2-7|TRBD2
TGTGCCAGCAGCCCGGAGAGTAGCGGGAGGAGCTACAATGAGCAGTACTTC
CASSPESSGRSYNEQYF
>-|TRBV18|TRBJ2-5|-
TGCGCCAGCTCACCACCTGGGACCGGGGAGACCCAGTACTTC
CASSPPGTGETQYF
>-|TRBV5-1|TRBJ2-5|-
TGCGCCAGCAGCTTGGTTGTCCGAGGGGCCTCCCAAGAGACCCAGTACTTC
CASSLVVRGASQETQYF
>few|TRBV20-1|TRBJ2-7|TRBD2
TGCAGTGCTAGTGCACTAGCGGGAGGGCCGGGGGAGCAGTACTTC
CSASALAGGPGEQYF
>-|TRBV7-2|TRBJ2-3|-
TGTGCCAGCAGCTTCGGCGGGCACAGCACAGATACGCAGTATTTT
CASSFGGHSTDTQYF
>few|TRBV6-5|TRBJ1-2|-
TGTGCCAGCAGTAACGCGGGCCTAGGATATGGCTACACCTTC
CASSNAGLGYGYTF
>few|TRBV3-1|TRBJ1-3|-
TGTGCCAGCAGCCCGGACGGGGGTACCATATATTTT
CASSPDGGTIYF
>few|TRBV14|TRBJ2-7|-
TGTGCCAGCAGCCGCGGTCCCTGGGAGCAGTACTTC
CASSRGPWEQYF
>-|TRBV29-1|TRBJ1-1|-
TGCAGCGTTGGGACAGTTGGAGAAGCTTTCTTT
CSVGTVGEAFF
>-|TRBV10-2|TRBJ2-5|-
TGCGCCAGCAGTGAGTCGTCCAGGGATGAGACCCAGTACTTC
CASSESSRDETQYF
>few|TRBV3-1|TRBJ2-5|-
TGTGCCAGCAGCCAAGATCGGGACAACCAAGAGACCCAGTACTTC
CASSQDRDNQETQYF
>few|TRBV7-2|TRBJ1-1|-
TGTGCCAGCAGCTTAGAACAGGAGAACACTGAAGCTTTCTTT
CASSLEQENTEAFF
>few|TRBV10-3|TRBJ2-5|-
TGTGCCATCAGTGAGCCCACGCACGACGGCCAGGGAGGAGAGACCCAGTACTTC
CAISEPTHDGQGGETQYF
>-|TRBV27|TRBJ2-3|-
TGTGCCAGCAGCCTAAACCGGGGGCATACGCAGTATTTT
CASSLNRGHTQYF
>many|TRBV12-3/TRBV12-4|TRBJ2-7|TRBD2
TGTGCCAGCAGCCGTAGCGGGAGTAGCGGGGCCCACGAGCAGTACTTC
CASSRSGSSGAHEQYF
>few|TRBV5-1|TRBJ2-1|TRBD2
TGCGCCAGCAGCTTGGCCCTAGCGGGAGGCGAGCAGTTCTTC
CASSLALAGGEQFF
>-|TRBV11-2|TRBJ1-4|-
TGTGCCAGCAGCTGGGGGGGCACAGGGTCTGAAAAACTGTTTTTT
CASSWGGTGSEKLFF
>-|TRBV7-2|TRBJ2-3|TRBD1
TGTGCCAGCAGCCACGGACAGGGTTTCACAGATACGCAGTATTTT
CASSHGQGFTDTQYF
>many|TRBV29-1|TRBJ2-7|TRBD1
TGCAGCGTTGCAGGGGGATCCTCCTACGAGCAGTACTTC
CSVAGGSSYEQYF
>-|TRBV5-6|TRBJ2-7|TRBD1
TGTGCCAGCAGCTATGGGACAGGTTTGGGGGTTTACGAGCAGTACTTC
CASSYGTGLGVYEQYF
>few|TRBV9|TRBJ2-7|TRBD1
TGTGCCAGCAGCGCAACCGGGACAGGGGGCTACGAGCAGTACTTC
CASSATGTGGYEQYF
>-|TRBV6-2/TRBV6-3|TRBJ1-5|-
TGTGCCAGCAGTTACTCGGGAAGGGGCCATCAGCCCCAGCATTTT
CASSYSGRGHQPQHF
>few|TRBV28|TRBJ2-3|TRBD1
TGTGCCAGCAGTTCCATTGACAGGGGAAGTCGGTATTTT
CASSSIDRGSRYF
>few|TRBV6-1|TRBJ2-7|-
TGTGCCAGCAGCGCATACTCCTACGAGCAGTACTTC
CASSAYSYEQYF
>few|TRBV25-1|TRBJ2-7|-
TGTGCCAGCAGTGTCGGAAGGGTAAACGAGCAGTACTTC
CASSVGRVNEQYF
>-|TRBV28|TRBJ2-1|-
TGTGCCAGCAGTTTGATTGGGACCCACAATGAGCAGTTCTTC
CASSLIGTHNEQFF
>few|TRBV9|TRBJ2-7|TRBD1
TGTGCCAGCAGCGTAGCCCCGGGACAGGGTGGCTACGAGCAGTACTTC
CASSVAPGQGGYEQYF
>-|TRBV28|TRBJ2-4|-
TGTGCCAGCAGTTTAGGTTCAGGGGGAGGAGAGCAGTACTTC
CASSLGSGGGEQYF
>-|TRBV12-3/TRBV12-4|TRBJ1-2|-
TGTGCCAGCAGGACGGGACATGGACATGGCTACACCTTC
CASRTGHGHGYTF
>many|TRBV20-1|TRBJ2-7|-
TGCAGTGCTAGATCCTACGAGCAGTACTTC
CSARSYEQYF
>-|TRBV2|TRBJ2-5|-
TGTGCCAGCAGTGAAGTGTATGGGGGTGAGACCCAGTACTTC
CASSEVYGGETQYF
>many|TRBV20-1|TRBJ2-3|TRBD1
TGCAGTGCTAGAGATGGGGGACAGGGGACAGATACGCAGTATTTT
CSARDGGQGTDTQYF
>-|TRBV20-1|TRBJ1-5|-
TGCAGTGCTAGCCCGGGACAAAGCAATCAGCCCCAGCATTTT
CSASPGQSNQPQHF
>-|TRBV7-8|TRBJ2-7|TRBD1
TGTGCCAGCAGCCGAAACGCGGACAGGGGCTACGAGCAGTACTTC
CASSRNADRGYEQYF
>few|TRBV5-6|TRBJ2-3|-
TGTGCCAGCAGCCAACTCCCCGGGGGTCCAGATACGCAGTATTTT
CASSQLPGGPDTQYF
>few|TRBV10-3|TRBJ2-6|-
TGTGCCATCAGTGCGGCAGGGGCAGGGGCCAACGTCCTGACTTTC
CAISAAGAGANVLTF
>once|TRBV6-5|TRBJ2-2|-
TGTGCCAGCAGTTACTCGATAGGGGCCGGGGAGCTGTTTTTT
CASSYSIGAGELFF
>many|TRBV27|TRBJ2-7|-
TGTGCCAGCTTTGGCTCCTACGAGCAGTACTTC
CASFGSYEQYF
>-|TRBV7-9|TRBJ2-3|-
TGTGCCAGCAGCCCAGTGGGACCCCGAGACACAGATACGCAGTATTTT
CASSPVGPRDTDTQYF
>-|TRBV2|TRBJ2-1|-
TGTGCCAGCAGTGATTACAGTGGGCAGTTCTTC
CASSDYSGQFF
>-|TRBV7-9|TRBJ2-1|TRBD1
TGTGCCAGCAGTCCGGGACAGGGAGTCTTGAATGAGCAGTTCTTC
CASSPGQGVLNEQFF
>-|TRBV20-1|TRBJ2-3|TRBD2
TGCAGTGCATCGGGAGGGCCTTATTTAGATACGCAGTATTTT
CSASGGPYLDTQYF
>-|TRBV12-3/TRBV12-4|TRBJ2-3|-
TGTGCCGGCAGGCCCTTGGGCACAGATACGCAGTATTTT
CAGRPLGTDTQYF
>-|TRBV5-1|TRBJ2-1|-
TGCGCCAGCAGCTTCGGACAGCAAACCTACAATGAGCAGTTCTTC
CASSFGQQTYNEQFF
>-|TRBV9|TRBJ2-5|-
TGTGCCAGCAGCGCCTCCGGGACATTTGAGGGGGAGCAGTACTTC
CASSASGTFEGEQYF
>few|TRBV9|TRBJ2-5|-
TGTGCCAGCGGACGCAGGGCCTCCGAGACCCAGTACTTC
CASGRRASETQYF
>-|TRBV6-6|TRBJ2-3|-
TGTGCCAGCAAGCAGGGAGGAACAGATACGCAGTATTTT
CASKQGGTDTQYF
>-|TRBV20-1|TRBJ2-1|-
TGCAGTGCTAGAGATAGGGGAAGGGTGGTGAATGAGCAGTTCTTC
CSARDRGRVVNEQFF
>-|TRBV20-1|TRBJ2-1|TRBD2
TGCAGTGCTAGAGCCGCGCGGGAGAGGGGCCCGGATGAGCAGTTCTTC
CSARAARERGPDEQFF
>-|TRBV2|TRBJ1-4|-
TGTGCCAGCAGTGACGGTACATGGAGTAATGAAAAACTGTTTTTT
CASSDGTWSNEKLFF
>once|TRBV2|TRBJ2-7|TRBD2
TGTGCCAGCGGGACTAGCGGGAGTGGATACGAGCAGTACTTC
CASGTSGSGYEQYF
>-|TRBV29-1|TRBJ2-3|-
TGCAGCGTTGGAGACAAGGGAAATACGCAGTATTTT
CSVGDKGNTQYF
>few|TRBV19|TRBJ2-3|-
TGTGCCAGTAGTATTGGGTTCGTAGATACGCAGTATTTT
CASSIGFVDTQYF
>-|TRBV6-2/TRBV6-3|TRBJ1-5|-
TGTGCCAGCAGCCTCACAGGGTTCAGCAATCAGCCCCAGCATTTT
CASSLTGFSNQPQHF
>few|TRBV27|TRBJ1-2|-
TGTGCCAGCAGTCGGAGTATTCCGGGAAATGGCTACACCTTC
CASSRSIPGNGYTF